One and the same sample provided the 31 T cell receptor beta chains below, sequenced in a study of STAT5B mutations in CD4+ large granular lymphocyte leukemia. TCRdb keeps only in-frame clones here, not all; method: immunoSEQ multiplex PCR. This sample carries 20,000 to 25,000 clones, 72% of them seen once, and the ten largest clones take nearly 0.65%. The sample was CD4+ T cells from blood buffy coats. Receptors originate from a human donor in good health.

The chain recombines TRBV10-3 with TRBJ1-5, with 8 bases identical to TRBD1. CDR1 is ENHRY, CDR2 SYGVKD, per germline. The CDR3 extends over 15 amino acids. V dropped 11 bases and J dropped 3; count of bases not matched to a gene: 12. The CDR3 bases are TGTGCCTCCAAGGGGGGGACAGGAAACAATCAGCCCCAGCATTTT. This gives the protein CASKGGTGNNQPQHF.

V usage is TRBV6-6 and J usage is TRBJ2-7; 9 bases are a match to TRBD1. The CDR3 has 13 amino acids. The germline V gene encodes CDR1 MNHNY and CDR2 SVGAGI (reference sequence). Trimming took 8 bases from V and 3 from J; bases not matched to a gene: 5. The CDR3 DNA reads TGTGCCAGCCCAAGGGGACAGGGCTACGAGCAGTACTTC. Translation: CASPRGQGYEQYF.

This clone was seen a handful of times. This chain uses TRBV9 with TRBJ1-5; TRBD1 matches at 8 bases. The CDR3 extends over 15 amino acids. Trimming at V came to 5 bases and at J to 0 bases, leaving 4 bases not matched to a gene. Germline V CDR1 and CDR2: SGDLS, YYNGEE. The CDR3 sequence is CASSRQGTSNQPQHF. CDR3 nucleotide sequence: TGTGCCAGCAGTAGACAGGGGACTAGCAATCAGCCCCAGCATTTT.

In the case of this clone: Without the conserved terminal phenylalanine or tryptophan, this CDR3 likely stems from a read error. The J gene is TRBJ1-6, the V gene TRBV7-9; no definite D call. The germline V gene encodes CDR1 SEHNR and CDR2 FQNEAQ (reference sequence). V dropped 7 bases and J dropped 1 base, with 5 bases sitting between them. The CDR3 is 13 amino acids. The CDR3 protein is CASTPSYNSPLHV. CDR3 DNA: TGTGCCAGCACCCCTTCCTATAATTCACCCCTCCACGTT.

This clone was observed a single time. The genes are TRBV29-1 and TRBJ1-4, with D perhaps matching TRBD1 (5 bases). Germline assignment: CDR1 SQVTM and CDR2 ANQGSEA. V was pared by 3 bases and J by 8 bases, with 7 bases between. The CDR3 is made up of 11 amino acids. The CDR3, as DNA: TGCAGCGTTGACTGGGGCGAAAAACTGTTTTTT. Protein: CSVDWGEKLFF.

The rearrangement joins TRBV30 to TRBJ1-2; D call uncertain. Trimming took off 2 bases at V and 2 bases at J, with 6 bases between the two ends. The germline gives CDR1 GTSNPN, CDR2 SVGIG (reference sequence). The CDR3 is 12 amino acids. CDR3 DNA: TGTGCCTGGAGTTACACAAACTATGGCTACACCTTC. Protein product: CAWSYTNYGYTF.

This chain uses TRBV11-3 with TRBJ2-3; perhaps D is TRBD1 or TRBD2 (6 bases each). The CDR3 is made up of 15 amino acids. The V gene's germline CDR1 is SGHNT and CDR2 YENEEA. Trimming took off 3 bases at V and 1 base at J, with 11 bases between the two ends. CDR3: CASSLRDTGTDTQYF. For the CDR3, the DNA is TGTGCCAGCAGCTTGCGGGACACGGGCACAGATACGCAGTATTTT.

The genes are TRBV7-2 and TRBJ2-3; 12 positions match TRBD2. Trimming removed 5 bases from V and 2 bases from J; junction bases left unmatched: 8. Germline V gene data show CDR1 as SGHTA and CDR2 as FQGNSA. The CDR3 is 17 residues long. The CDR3 protein is CASSLGLAGGSTDTQYF. The CDR3 DNA is TGTGCCAGCAGCCTGGGGCTAGCGGGGGGGTCCACAGATACGCAGTATTTT.

The V gene is TRBV28, the J gene TRBJ2-1; 7 bases agree with TRBD2. Germline CDR1 is MDHEN and CDR2 is SYDVKM. V shed 6 bases and J 10 bases; nucleotides not matched to a gene: 12. The CDR3 has 14 residues. CDR3 amino acids: CASRRTRAREEQFF. CDR3 sequence (DNA): TGTGCCAGCAGGAGGACTAGAGCTAGGGAGGAGCAGTTCTTC.

The chain carries TRBV19 and TRBJ1-1, with D maybe TRBD1 (6 bases). V was trimmed by 4 bases and J by 0 bases, leaving 12 bases between them. This CDR3 has 15 residues. Germline lookup yields CDR1 LNHDA and CDR2 SQIVND (reference sequence). The CDR3 loop is CASSTGQFMNTEAFF. The DNA for the CDR3 is TGTGCCAGTAGTACCGGACAGTTCATGAACACTGAAGCTTTCTTT.

V is TRBV18 and J is TRBJ2-1; TRBD2 aligns across 13 bases. The V segment lost 2 bases and the J segment 9 bases; nucleotides outside the gene matches: 7. The CDR3 extends over 16 amino acids. Germline V gives CDR1 KGHSH, CDR2 LQKENI. This CDR3 is CASSPGTSGVTGEQFF. CDR3 coding DNA: TGTGCCAGCTCACCAGGGACTAGCGGGGTGACAGGTGAGCAGTTCTTC.

The chain uses TRBV7-2 and TRBJ2-7; a possible D gene is TRBD2 (6 bases). Germline CDR1 reads SGHTA; CDR2 reads FQGNSA. The CDR3 covers 12 residues. The V end lost 5 bases, the J end lost 6 bases, and 11 bases lay between the germline ends. In DNA form, the CDR3 reads TGTGCCAGCAGCCCGGTGACTAGCGAGCAGTACTTC. Protein: CASSPVTSEQYF. The full variable domain, with the rest looked up from reference TRBV7-2 and TRBJ2-7, is GAGVSQSPSNKVTEKGKDVELRCDPISGHTALYWYRQSLGQGLEFLIYFQGNSAPDKSGLPSDRFSAERTGGSVSTLTIQRTQQEDSAVYLCASSPVTSEQYFGPGTRLTVT.

The chain employs TRBV27 and TRBJ1-1; TRBD1 is a possible D gene (6 bases). Between the trimmed V and J ends, which lost 5 bases and 5 bases, there was a span of 12 bases. Germline V CDR1 and CDR2: MNHEY, SMNVEV (reference sequence). The CDR3 has 13 amino acids. The CDR3 here is CASSHNRDTEAFF. The CDR3 region has the DNA TGTGCCAGCAGTCATAACAGGGATACTGAAGCTTTCTTT.

The CDR3 here is CASSSLAGYEQYF. The DNA of the CDR3 is TGCGCCAGCAGCTCTTTAGCGGGGTACGAGCAGTACTTC. This rearrangement joins TRBV5-1 to TRBJ2-7; 8 bases match TRBD2. This CDR3 is built from 13 residues. Germline V gives CDR1 SGHRS, CDR2 YFSETQ. V shed 3 bases, J shed 4 bases, and the junction held 3 bases outside the gene matches.

The CDR3 DNA reads TGTGCCAGCAGCTTAGGTTTCGACTGGGGCGATGAGCAGTTCTTC. As protein: CASSLGFDWGDEQFF. The chain employs TRBV7-2 and TRBJ2-1, with D possibly matching TRBD1 (5 bases). The CDR3 runs to 15 residues. V lost 1 base and J lost 8, with 15 bases in between. CDR1 and CDR2 (germline): SGHTA, FQGNSA.

The rearrangement links TRBV11-3 to TRBJ2-7; D call uncertain. The V gene's germline CDR1 is SGHNT and CDR2 YENEEA. The CDR3 consists of 13 residues. Trimming took off 3 bases at V and 6 bases at J, with 12 bases between the two ends. The DNA of the CDR3 is TGTGCCAGCAGCTTCCCAGGACCTACCGAGCAGTACTTC. It yields the protein CASSFPGPTEQYF.

The chain links TRBV7-2 to TRBJ2-7; D unclear. V lost 5 bases and J 4 bases, leaving 6 bases between the germline ends. The germline V gene has CDR1 SGHTA and CDR2 FQGNSA. The CDR3 extends over 11 amino acids. The CDR3 DNA follows: TGTGCCAGCAGCCGCAGATACGAGCAGTACTTC. Protein: CASSRRYEQYF.

The rearrangement uses TRBV7-2 and TRBJ1-2; weak D call: TRBD1 (6 bases). This CDR3 is built from 14 residues. The germline V gene has CDR1 SGHTA and CDR2 FQGNSA. Deletions cut 0 bases from V and 2 bases from J, with 7 bases between. DNA of the CDR3: TGTGCCAGCAGCTTAGCAGGGGGGAACTATGGCTACACCTTC. Its protein product is CASSLAGGNYGYTF.

This sequence joins TRBV4-1 and TRBJ1-3; D is undetermined. Per the germline V gene, CDR1 is MGHRA and CDR2 is YSYEKL. Trimming cost V 0 bases and J 0 bases, with 9 bases left between them. This CDR3 is built from 16 residues. CDR3 amino acids: CASSQDPTGSGNTIYF. CDR3 DNA: TGCGCCAGCAGCCAAGATCCAACGGGCTCTGGAAACACCATATATTTT.

The chain carries TRBV28 and TRBJ1-4; D gene uncertain. Trimming shortened V by 7 bases and J by 3 bases, and 18 bases separated the two germline ends. The germline CDR1 and CDR2 sequences are MDHEN and SYDVKM. This CDR3 is built from 16 residues. The CDR3: CASITQGSPANEKLFF. Written as DNA, the CDR3 is TGTGCCAGCATAACTCAAGGCAGTCCTGCTAATGAAAAACTGTTTTTT.

This clone was seen a few times. The CDR3 region is CASNKQGQAFF. In DNA, the CDR3 is TGTGCCAGCAATAAACAGGGGCAAGCTTTCTTT. The V call is TRBV6-5, the J call TRBJ1-1; 7 bases match TRBD1. The J segment lost 9 bases and the V segment lost 7 bases, leaving 5 bases of the junction unmatched. The CDR3 is 11 residues long. Germline CDR1 MNHEY, CDR2 SVGAGI.

The V and J genes are TRBV29-1 and TRBJ1-1; TRBD1 agrees at 7 bases. Germline V gene data show CDR1 as SQVTM and CDR2 as ANQGSEA. The junction had 5 bases not matched to a gene; V was cut back by 6 bases and J by 4 bases. The CDR3 totals 12 residues. Here the CDR3 DNA reads TGCAGCGTCCAGACAGGGAGCACTGAAGCTTTCTTT. This gives the protein CSVQTGSTEAFF.

This clone appeared a few times. The chain has TRBV19 and TRBJ1-5; D gene uncertain. This CDR3 spans 15 amino acids. Between the trimmed V and J ends, which lost 8 bases and 4 bases, there was a span of 18 bases. The germline gives CDR1 LNHDA, CDR2 SQIVND (reference sequence). The DNA of the CDR3 is TGTGCCAGTGCCCGTTACCCAGGATCAAATCAGCCCCAGCATTTT. Protein sequence: CASARYPGSNQPQHF.

The chain has TRBV19 and TRBJ2-6; 9 bases align to TRBD1. Losses at the gene ends were 5 bases for V and 2 bases for J; bases not matched to a gene: 4. The germline gives CDR1 LNHDA, CDR2 SQIVND (reference sequence). The CDR3 covers 16 residues. Here the CDR3 reads CASSVQGAAGANVLTF. Here the CDR3 DNA reads TGTGCCAGTAGTGTACAGGGGGCGGCTGGGGCCAACGTCCTGACTTTC.

This clone was seen a handful of times. The chain recombines TRBV5-4 with TRBJ1-1, with D possibly matching TRBD1 (5 bases). The CDR3 has 14 residues. Trimming cost V 4 bases and J 8 bases, with 18 bases left between them. CDR1 and CDR2 (germline): SGHNT, YYREEE (reference sequence). The CDR3 coding sequence is TGTGCCAGCAGCCAGGCGACAGTCCAGCGAGAAGCTTTCTTT. Its protein product is CASSQATVQREAFF. Combining the CDR3 with reference TRBV5-4 and TRBJ1-1 gives the whole variable domain ETGVTQSPTHLIKTRGQQVTLRCSSQSGHNTVSWYQQALGQGPQFIFQYYREEENGRGNFPPRFSGLQFPNYSSELNVNALELDDSALYLCASSQATVQREAFFGQGTRLTVV.

A few counts support this clone. The genes are TRBV19 and TRBJ2-1; D is perhaps TRBD1 (5 bases). Per the germline V gene, CDR1 is LNHDA and CDR2 is SQIVND (reference sequence). This CDR3 spans 15 amino acids. V was shortened by 7 bases and J by 2 bases, with 15 bases between the two germline ends. Here the CDR3 DNA reads TGTGCCAGTACCCCGACAGTCCACCCCTACAATGAGCAGTTCTTC. Its translation: CASTPTVHPYNEQFF. The variable domain in full, with the rest retrieved from reference TRBV19 and TRBJ2-1, is DGGITQSPKYLFRKEGQNVTLSCEQNLNHDAMYWYRQDPGQGLRLIYYSQIVNDFQKGDIAEGYSVSREKKESFPLTVTSAQKNPTAFYLCASTPTVHPYNEQFFGPGTRLTVL.

This clone turned up a few times. The CDR3 protein is CASSLQESQPQHF. The DNA of the CDR3 is TGTGCCAGCAGTCTTCAGGAGAGTCAGCCCCAGCATTTT. The gene calls are TRBV6-1 and TRBJ1-5; no clear D gene. There are 13 residues in the CDR3. Germline CDR1 and CDR2: MNHNS and SASEGT. Trimming removed 5 bases at V and 6 bases at J, with 11 bases between.

V and J are TRBV4-1 and TRBJ1-1; tentatively, D is TRBD1 (5 bases). The length of the CDR3 is 17 residues. V was clipped by 1 base and J by 5 bases, with 20 bases between them. Germline CDR1 reads MGHRA; CDR2 reads YSYEKL. The CDR3 region is CASSQVVGPQIWTEAFF. The CDR3 bases are TGCGCCAGCAGCCAAGTCGTGGGGCCACAGATTTGGACTGAAGCTTTCTTT.

The chain is built from TRBV5-1 and TRBJ1-2; the match to TRBD1 covers 8 bases. The germline gives CDR1 SGHRS, CDR2 YFSETQ. V gave up 4 bases and J gave up 2 bases; unmatched junction bases: 4. This CDR3 is 14 amino acids long. CDR3 region: CASSTGTGNYGYTF. As DNA, the CDR3 is TGCGCCAGCAGCACCGGGACAGGAAACTATGGCTACACCTTC.

On this clone: Germline and junction disagree at one end, which may indicate a read error. The chain employs TRBV18 and TRBJ2-3, with 7 nucleotides matching TRBD2. The germline V gene has CDR1 KGHSH and CDR2 LQKENI. This CDR3 is 16 amino acids long. CDR3 protein: CASSSYWTRGTDAQYF. The CDR3 DNA reads TGTGCCAGCTCCTCCTACTGGACTAGAGGTACAGATGCGCAGTATTTT.

The gene calls are TRBV18 and TRBJ1-6; D is unresolved. Per the germline V gene, CDR1 is KGHSH and CDR2 is LQKENI. V lost 3 bases and J 8 bases, leaving 8 bases between the germline ends. This CDR3 spans 13 amino acids. CDR3 DNA sequence: TGTGCCAGCTCACCCCAAAAGGATTCACCCCTCCACTTT. As protein: CASSPQKDSPLHF.